The entry below describes one TCR beta chain. In the original analysis: Estimated nucleated cell counts came from reference gene primer amplification. Assay: immunoSEQ multiplex PCR; the TCRdb copy retains only in-frame clones and omits some. The V and J calls and the clone size are those of that table, but D and trimming were determined from the DNA. The table shows just under 150,000 clones, with approximately 81% occurring only once. This sample was taken from a study of blood T cell repertoires in COVID-19. Study-wide background: PBMCs, B-cell-depleted T cells, or T cells provided the cDNA or gDNA that made up the material.

The ends lost 4 bases at V and 5 bases at J; junction bases unmatched: 7. CDR3 length equals 14 residues. The germline V gene has CDR1 SGDLS and CDR2 YYNGEE. The specimen was peripheral blood. This sequence joins TRBV9 and TRBJ1-1, with TRBD1 matching 8 bases. The sequence was collected from a human donor with acute or convalescent COVID-19. The donor label of this sample is uncertain. The CDR3 region has the DNA TGTGCCAGCAGCCCAAGGACAGGGCGGACTGAAGCTTTCTTT. Residues: CASSPRTGRTEAFF.